A single sample is the source of the 2 T cell receptor beta chains below, sequenced in a study of T cell responses to AZD1222 COVID-19 vaccine. Assay: immunoSEQ multiplex PCR; the TCRdb copy retains only in-frame clones and omits some. The table lists some 130,000 clones, approximately 88% of them singletons. The specimen was peripheral blood, collected on day 0 of AZD1222 vaccination. The receptor set was obtained from an adult in good health.

The V call is TRBV4-1, the J call TRBJ2-5; 10 bases align to TRBD2. The germline gives CDR1 MGHRA, CDR2 YSYEKL. The length of the CDR3 is 16 residues. V was pared by 0 bases and J by 5 bases, with 6 bases of the junction left unmatched. The CDR3 region is CASSQELAGFQETQYF. The CDR3 DNA follows: TGCGCCAGCAGCCAAGAACTAGCGGGATTTCAGGAGACCCAGTACTTC.

The chain joins TRBV28 to TRBJ1-2; 10 nucleotides agree with TRBD1. Looked up from germline, CDR1 is MDHEN and CDR2 is SYDVKM. This CDR3 is built from 16 residues. V shed 5 bases and J 0 bases; nucleotides not matched to a gene: 6. CDR3 DNA sequence: TGTGCCAGCAGTCGGACAGGGGGAGGTGCTAACTATGGCTACACCTTC. Residues: CASSRTGGGANYGYTF.